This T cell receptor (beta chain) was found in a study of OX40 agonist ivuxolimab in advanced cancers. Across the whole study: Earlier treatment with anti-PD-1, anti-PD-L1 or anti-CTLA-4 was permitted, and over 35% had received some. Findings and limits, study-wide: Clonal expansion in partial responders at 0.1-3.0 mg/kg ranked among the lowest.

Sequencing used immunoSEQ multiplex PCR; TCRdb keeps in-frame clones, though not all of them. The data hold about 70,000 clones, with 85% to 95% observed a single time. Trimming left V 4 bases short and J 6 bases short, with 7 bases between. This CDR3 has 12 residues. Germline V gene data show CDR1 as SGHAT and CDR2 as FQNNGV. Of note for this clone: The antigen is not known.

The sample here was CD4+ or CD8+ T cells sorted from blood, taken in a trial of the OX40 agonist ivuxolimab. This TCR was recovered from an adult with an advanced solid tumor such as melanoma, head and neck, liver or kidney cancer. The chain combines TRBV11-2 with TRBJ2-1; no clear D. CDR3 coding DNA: TGTGCCAGCAGCTCCACTCGCAATGAGCAGTTCTTC. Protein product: CASSSTRNEQFF. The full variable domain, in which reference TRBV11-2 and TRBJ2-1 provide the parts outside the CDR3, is EAGVAQSPRYKIIEKRQSVAFWCNPISGHATLYWYQQILGQGPKLLIQFQNNGVVDDSQLPKDRFSAERLKGVDSTLKIQPAKLEDSAVYLCASSSTRNEQFFGPGTRLTVL.